One sample yielded the 16 T cell receptor beta chains listed below, sequenced in a study of T-cell reconstitution after alpha-beta-depleted transplantation in children. The TCRbeta library was prepared with unique molecular identifiers. TCRdb reanalysed the PCR reads using MiXCR and keeps one entry per CDR3 protein. The table has some 290,000 distinct CDR3 sequences, around 25% seen once. The specimen comprised PBMCs, mostly from graft donor cells, sampled 180 days after TCRalphabeta/CD19-depleted stem cell transplant. The receptors derive from a male patient younger than 18 who had a stem cell transplant for acute lymphoblastic leukemia, so the T cells may come from the graft donor.

This clonotype showed up just a few times. The genes are TRBV7-8 and TRBJ2-6, with 8 bases that match TRBD2. The germline gives CDR1 SGHVS, CDR2 FQNEAQ. V lost 5 bases and J lost 0; bases outside the gene matches: 6. This CDR3 spans 17 amino acids. In DNA, the CDR3 is TGTGCCAGCAGCGTGACCCGGGGGGGCTCTGGGGCCAACGTCCTGACTTTC. Translated, it gives CASSVTRGGSGANVLTF.

This sequence joins TRBV11-2 and TRBJ2-7; 11 nucleotides match TRBD2. V lost 8 bases to trimming and J lost 2 bases; unmatched junction nucleotides: 8. Germline V CDR1 and CDR2: SGHAT, FQNNGV. The CDR3 sequence is 15 residues long. In DNA, the CDR3 is TGTGCCAGCTCCAGGGGTAGCGGGAGGGCCTACGAGCAGTACTTC. This encodes CASSRGSGRAYEQYF.

The chain employs TRBV29-1 and TRBJ2-7, with TRBD2 identical over 8 bases. V shed 0 bases and J 5 bases; nucleotides not matched to a gene: 6. This CDR3 comprises 14 residues. Germline lookup yields CDR1 SQVTM and CDR2 ANQGSEA. CDR3 coding DNA: TGCAGCGTTGAAGACCGGACTAGCAACGACGAGCAGTACTTC. Its protein product is CSVEDRTSNDEQYF.

This chain joins TRBV13 and TRBJ2-4; D is unresolved. V was shortened by 0 bases and J by 5 bases, with 14 bases between the two germline ends. Germline lookup yields CDR1 PRHDT and CDR2 FYEKMQ (reference sequence). This CDR3 is 16 amino acids long. CDR3 region: CASSLGSKGRENIQYF. The CDR3 DNA reads as TGTGCCAGCAGCTTAGGGTCCAAAGGAAGGGAAAACATTCAGTACTTC. The complete variable domain, with remaining parts taken from reference TRBV13 and TRBJ2-4, reads AAGVIQSPRHLIKEKRETATLKCYPIPRHDTVYWYQQGPGQDPQFLISFYEKMQSDKGSIPDRFSAQQFSDYHSELNMSSLELGDSALYFCASSLGSKGRENIQYFGAGTRLSVL.

The rearrangement uses TRBV4-2 and TRBJ2-3, with no clear D. CDR3 length: 14 residues. Germline CDR1 is LGHNA and CDR2 is YNFKEQ. Trimming stripped 0 bases from V and 4 bases from J, with 8 bases between. This CDR3 is CASSQEMAADTQYF. Here the CDR3 DNA reads TGTGCCAGCAGCCAAGAAATGGCCGCAGATACGCAGTATTTT.

This clonotype was seen a single time. The gene calls are TRBV11-2 and TRBJ2-5, with TRBD1 matching 7 bases. Trimming took 1 base from V and 5 from J; bases not matched to a gene: 7. The CDR3 runs 15 residues. Germline V gene sequence: CDR1 SGHAT, CDR2 FQNNGV. Here the CDR3 reads CASSLGPTGVETQYF. The CDR3 coding sequence is TGTGCCAGCAGCTTAGGGCCCACAGGGGTCGAGACCCAGTACTTC.

This chain uses TRBV20-1 with TRBJ1-3; D possibly corresponds to TRBD1 (6 bases). This CDR3 spans 14 amino acids. Trimming took 2 bases from V and 2 from J, leaving 10 bases between them. Germline V lookup: CDR1 DFQATT, CDR2 SNEGSKA (reference sequence). CDR3 bases: TGCAGTGCTAGATTCAGGGGAACTGGAAACACCATATATTTT. It encodes CSARFRGTGNTIYF.

This clonotype was detected only a few times. V usage is TRBV5-1 and J usage is TRBJ2-7; 9 bases are shared with TRBD1. V trimming: 5 bases; J trimming: 4 bases; junction bases outside the gene matches: 10. The CDR3 is 15 amino acids. From germline, CDR1 is SGHRS and CDR2 YFSETQ. CDR3 nucleotides: TGCGCCAGCAGAACATCCGGGACAGGGAATTACGAGCAGTACTTC. Protein sequence: CASRTSGTGNYEQYF.

This chain joins TRBV11-2 and TRBJ2-3; 10 nucleotides match TRBD2. Germline V gives CDR1 SGHAT, CDR2 FQNNGV. Losses at the gene ends were 4 bases for V and 2 bases for J; bases not matched to a gene: 6. The CDR3 length is 16 residues. As DNA, the CDR3 is TGTGCCAGCAGCTCAAGGACTAGCGGCGTCACAGATACGCAGTATTTT. Its protein is CASSSRTSGVTDTQYF.

This chain joins TRBV5-1 and TRBJ2-1; 7 bases align to TRBD2. The CDR3 is 16 amino acids. CDR1 is SGHRS, CDR2 YFSETQ, per germline. J was trimmed by 0 bases and V by 0 bases; bases with no gene match: 3. CDR3 amino acids: CASSLGGLRSYNEQFF. CDR3 DNA: TGCGCCAGCAGCTTGGGGGGACTACGCTCCTACAATGAGCAGTTCTTC.

The chain has TRBV20-1 and TRBJ2-2, with D maybe TRBD1 (5 bases). Germline-derived CDR1 and CDR2 are DFQATT and SNEGSKA (reference sequence). CDR3 length equals 19 residues. V was shortened by 2 bases and J by 3 bases, with 25 bases between the two germline ends. For the CDR3, the DNA is TGCAGTGCTAGATCAGTCTTCGGTGACAGAAACTCGGACACCGGGGAGCTGTTTTTT. Amino acids: CSARSVFGDRNSDTGELFF.

This clonotype was seen more than once but under ten times. The chain joins TRBV5-1 to TRBJ2-5; the match to TRBD2 covers 12 bases. The CDR3 is made up of 14 amino acids. CDR1 is SGHRS, CDR2 YFSETQ, per germline. The V segment lost 5 bases and the J segment 5 bases; nucleotides outside the gene matches: 4. Here the CDR3 DNA reads TGCGCCAGCAGGACTAGCGGGAGTTGGGAGACCCAGTACTTC. Its protein is CASRTSGSWETQYF. Variable domain in full (rest from reference TRBV5-1 and TRBJ2-5): KAGVTQTPRYLIKTRGQQVTLSCSPISGHRSVSWYQQTPGQGLQFLFEYFSETQRNKGNFPGRFSGRQFSNSRSEMNVSTLELGDSALYLCASRTSGSWETQYFGPGTRLLVL.

This clonotype was seen many times. This chain uses TRBV12-3 or TRBV12-4 with TRBJ2-7; perhaps TRBD2 as D (6 bases). V was shortened by 5 bases and J by 0 bases, with 11 bases between the two germline ends. CDR3 length: 14 residues. The CDR3 spells CASSLREDSYEQYF. For the CDR3, the DNA is TGTGCCAGCAGTCTCAGGGAGGACTCCTACGAGCAGTACTTC.

This clonotype was counted a few times. Germline is not matched at one junction end, which may reflect a read error. The V and J genes are TRBV10-3 and TRBJ2-3; no clear D. CDR3 length equals 14 residues. Looked up from germline, CDR1 is ENHRY and CDR2 is SYGVKD. The CDR3: CAISQSQLTDTQYF. The CDR3 DNA follows: TGTGCCATCAGTCAGTCCCAGCTCACAGATACGCAGTATTTT.

This clonotype was observed a few times. The V and J genes are TRBV27 and TRBJ2-3, with 8 bases aligning to TRBD2. Germline CDR1 is MNHEY and CDR2 is SMNVEV (reference sequence). This CDR3 comprises 18 residues. The trim removed 3 bases at V and 4 bases at J, leaving 15 bases unmatched. The chain's CDR3 is CASSFLRGAGEKADTQYF. The DNA of the CDR3 is TGTGCCAGCAGTTTCCTTCGGGGAGCGGGAGAGAAGGCAGATACGCAGTATTTT.

V and J are TRBV7-2 and TRBJ1-2; TRBD1 matches 7 bases. After removal of 6 bases from V and 5 bases from J, the junction contained 15 bases not matched to a gene. This CDR3 has 16 amino acids. Germline-derived CDR1 and CDR2 are SGHTA and FQGNSA. The CDR3 nucleotides read TGTGCCAGCAGTCTTAGAGGGGGGACAGCCGAATATGGCTACACCTTC. This encodes CASSLRGGTAEYGYTF.